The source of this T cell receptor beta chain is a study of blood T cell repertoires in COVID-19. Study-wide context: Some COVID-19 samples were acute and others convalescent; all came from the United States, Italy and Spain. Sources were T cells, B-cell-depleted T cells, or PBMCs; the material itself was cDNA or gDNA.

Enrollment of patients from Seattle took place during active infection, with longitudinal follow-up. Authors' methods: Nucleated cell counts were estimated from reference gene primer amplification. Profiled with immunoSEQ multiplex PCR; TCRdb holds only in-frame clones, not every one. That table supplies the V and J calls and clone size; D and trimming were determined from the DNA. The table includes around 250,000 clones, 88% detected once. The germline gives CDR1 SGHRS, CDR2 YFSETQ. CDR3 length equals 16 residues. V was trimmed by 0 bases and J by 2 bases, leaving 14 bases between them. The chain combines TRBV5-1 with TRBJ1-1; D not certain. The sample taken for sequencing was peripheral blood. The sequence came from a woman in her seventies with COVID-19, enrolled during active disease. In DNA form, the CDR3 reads TGCGCCAGCAGCTTGGACGGTGGAGGGATAAACACTGAAGCTTTCTTT. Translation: CASSLDGGGINTEAFF.